Detailed here is one TCR beta chain. The V and J ends lost 3 bases and 4 bases respectively, with 15 bases between them. Germline-derived CDR1 and CDR2 are SGHNT and YYREEE (reference sequence). The CDR3 covers 15 residues. In the study's own analysis: By means of reference gene primer amplification, nucleated cell counts were estimated. Assay used: immunoSEQ multiplex PCR; TCRdb lists only in-frame clones, some missing. V and J calls plus clone size are reproduced from that table; the DNA served to infer D and trimming. The sample lists 55,000 to 70,000 clones; 78% were seen once. The sample is drawn from a study of blood T cell repertoires in COVID-19. At the level of the study: Acute and convalescent COVID-19 specimens originated in the United States, Italy and Spain. The cDNA or gDNA used as material had been derived from T cells, B-cell-depleted T cells, or PBMCs.

Sequenced material: peripheral blood. This chain uses TRBV5-4 with TRBJ2-3; a weak D match, TRBD2 (6 bases). The sequence derives from a human donor in a cohort sampled during active COVID-19. CDR3 sequence: CASSSELASADTQYF. CDR3 bases: TGTGCCAGCAGCTCGGAACTAGCATCCGCAGATACGCAGTATTTT.